One sample yielded the 10 T cell receptor beta chains listed below, sequenced in a study of CD8+ T cells in alopecia areata. Treatment noted: oral pan-JAK inhibitor, 5-10 mg twice daily. After isolation, RNA underwent reverse transcription to generate cDNA as the sequencing template. Assay: immunoSEQ multiplex PCR; the TCRdb copy retains only in-frame clones and omits some. The table records a few hundred thousand clones, about 58% of them present only once. The source was CD4+ T cells sorted from blood, collected at week 4, from a patient treated with tofacitinib. The receptor set was obtained from a human donor with alopecia areata.

This clone was found many times. The J gene is TRBJ2-3, the V gene TRBV7-8; possible D gene TRBD1, 5 bases. CDR3 length: 14 amino acids. Trimming shortened V by 1 base and J by 2 bases, and 7 bases separated the two germline ends. Germline-derived CDR1 and CDR2 are SGHVS and FQNEAQ. The CDR3 loop reads CASSLGQNTDTQYF. The DNA of the CDR3 is TGTGCCAGCAGCTTAGGACAGAACACAGATACGCAGTATTTT.

The chain carries TRBV6-6 and TRBJ2-4; D may be TRBD1 or TRBD2 (6 bases each). V was shortened by 7 bases and J by 6 bases, with 16 bases between the two germline ends. The CDR3 covers 14 residues. CDR1 is MNHNY, CDR2 SVGAGI, per germline (reference sequence). CDR3 sequence (DNA): TGTGCCAGCACCCTTGGGGGGCAAGGAAACATTCAGTACTTC. Amino acids: CASTLGGQGNIQYF.

This clone was detected only a few times. The identical CDR3 is also encoded by other nucleotide sequences in the sample. V gene TRBV2 combines with J gene TRBJ1-1; no definite D call. CDR1 is SNHLY and CDR2 is FYNNEI in the germline V gene. CDR3 length: 13 residues. V lost 5 bases and J lost 1, with 8 bases in between. This chain's CDR3 is CASSRTENTEAFF. DNA of the CDR3: TGTGCCAGCAGTCGGACGGAGAACACTGAAGCTTTCTTT.

The chain uses TRBV5-1 and TRBJ2-5; TRBD1 is a possible D gene (6 bases). V shed 2 bases and J shed 2 bases, with 10 bases lying between them. The germline CDR1 and CDR2 sequences are SGHRS and YFSETQ. This CDR3 is built from 14 residues. CDR3 nucleotides: TGCGCCAGCAGCTTACAGGGCTCACAAGAGACCCAGTACTTC. Translation gives CASSLQGSQETQYF.

This clone has a handful of counts. The J gene is TRBJ1-2, the V gene TRBV29-1, with D possibly matching TRBD1 (5 bases). The length of the CDR3 is 14 residues. The germline V gene has CDR1 SQVTM and CDR2 ANQGSEA. Trimming took 4 bases from V and 5 from J, leaving 17 bases between them. CDR3 bases: TGCAGCGTTGCAGGGCGGGCCGGAGGGTATGGCTACACCTTC. This sequence encodes CSVAGRAGGYGYTF. The full variable domain, completed using reference TRBV29-1 and TRBJ1-2, is SAVISQKPSRDICQRGTSLTIQCQVDSQVTMMFWYRQQPGQSLTLIATANQGSEATYESGFVIDKFPISRPNLTFSTLTVSNMSPEDSSIYLCSVAGRAGGYGYTFGSGTRLTVV.

This clone was seen a single time. The germline gene is not matched at one end of the junction; a read error may be the cause. The V call is TRBV10-2, the J call TRBJ2-7; TRBD2 matches at 15 bases. CDR3 length: 15 residues. Germline V CDR1 and CDR2: WSHSY, SAAADI. The CDR3 loop is CSSREGLAGGNEQYF. CDR3 nucleotides: TGCTCCAGCAGGGAGGGACTAGCGGGGGGTAACGAGCAGTACTTC.

The chain has TRBV5-6 and TRBJ1-6; 8 bases line up with TRBD1. The CDR3 is 16 residues long. J gave up 7 bases and V 0 bases, and 6 bases lay outside the gene matches. Germline-derived CDR1 and CDR2 are SGHDT and YYEEEE. The CDR3 coding sequence is TGTGCCAGCAGCTTGGCATTTCGACAGGGGAATTCACCCCTCCACTTT. Translation gives CASSLAFRQGNSPLHF.

The CDR3 spells CASSFLTDTQYF. CDR3 DNA sequence: TGTGCCAGCAGCTTTCTTACAGATACGCAGTATTTT. This chain uses TRBV7-8 with TRBJ2-3, with unresolved D. This CDR3 is built from 12 residues. Trimming cost V 3 bases and J 3 bases, with 4 bases left between them. Germline assignment: CDR1 SGHVS and CDR2 FQNEAQ.

The V gene is TRBV29-1, the J gene TRBJ2-3; either TRBD1 or TRBD2 may supply D (6 bases each). The germline CDR1 and CDR2 sequences are SQVTM and ANQGSEA. This CDR3 is built from 11 residues. V lost 7 bases to trimming and J lost 4 bases, with 9 bases between them. The CDR3: CSGGAADTQYF. CDR3 DNA sequence: TGCAGCGGGGGGGCCGCAGATACGCAGTATTTT.

Only a few counts were recorded for this clone. This chain uses TRBV11-2 with TRBJ2-2; the D is unclear. Looked up from germline, CDR1 is SGHAT and CDR2 is FQNNGV. This CDR3 contains 13 residues. The ends were cut back, 4 bases at V and 7 bases at J, with 10 bases in the middle. The CDR3 loop is CASSWVGDGELFF. The CDR3 DNA follows: TGTGCCAGCAGCTGGGTTGGGGACGGGGAGCTGTTTTTT.